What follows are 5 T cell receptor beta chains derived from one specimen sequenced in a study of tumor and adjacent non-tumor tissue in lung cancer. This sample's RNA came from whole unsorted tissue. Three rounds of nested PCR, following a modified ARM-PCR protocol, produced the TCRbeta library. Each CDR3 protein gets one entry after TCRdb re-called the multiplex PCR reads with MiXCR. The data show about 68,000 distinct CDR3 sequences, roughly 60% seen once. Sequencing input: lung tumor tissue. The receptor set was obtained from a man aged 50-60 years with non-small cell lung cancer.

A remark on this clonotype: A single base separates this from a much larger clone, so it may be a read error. The CDR3 DNA sequence: TGCGCCTCCACTGCGAACGCGGCGACACTTGAAGTTTTCTTT. Protein sequence: CASTANAATLEVFF. V usage is TRBV10-2 and J usage is TRBJ1-1; no reliable D call. Germline V CDR1 and CDR2: WSHSY, SAAADI. This CDR3 has 14 amino acids.

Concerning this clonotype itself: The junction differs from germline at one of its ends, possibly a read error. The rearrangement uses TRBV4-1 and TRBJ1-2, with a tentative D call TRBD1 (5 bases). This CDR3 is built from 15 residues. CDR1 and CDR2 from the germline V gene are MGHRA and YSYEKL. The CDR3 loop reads CANSQEEGRVYGYTF. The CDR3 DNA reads TGTGCCAACAGCCAAGAGGAGGGGCGCGTCTATGGCTACACCTTC.

CDR3 protein: CASSGGQGILNTGELFF. The CDR3 coding sequence is TGCGCCAGCAGCGGGGGACAGGGCATACTTAACACCGGGGAGCTGTTTTTT. The chain combines TRBV5-1 with TRBJ2-2; the match to TRBD1 covers 9 bases. V dropped 4 bases and J dropped 2; count of bases not matched to a gene: 9. Germline CDR1 SGHRS, CDR2 YFSETQ. This CDR3 spans 17 amino acids. The entire variable domain, with the rest obtained from reference TRBV5-1 and TRBJ2-2, is as follows: KAGVTQTPRYLIKTRGQQVTLSCSPISGHRSVSWYQQTPGQGLQFLFEYFSETQRNKGNFPGRFSGRQFSNSRSEMNVSTLELGDSALYLCASSGGQGILNTGELFFGEGSRLTVL.

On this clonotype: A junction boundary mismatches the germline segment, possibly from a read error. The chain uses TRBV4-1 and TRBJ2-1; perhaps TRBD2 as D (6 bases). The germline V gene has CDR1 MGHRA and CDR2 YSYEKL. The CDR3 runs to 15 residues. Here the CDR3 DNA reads TGCGCCAGCGGCCAAGAGACTAGTCTACGCAATGAGCAGTTCTTC. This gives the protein CASGQETSLRNEQFF.

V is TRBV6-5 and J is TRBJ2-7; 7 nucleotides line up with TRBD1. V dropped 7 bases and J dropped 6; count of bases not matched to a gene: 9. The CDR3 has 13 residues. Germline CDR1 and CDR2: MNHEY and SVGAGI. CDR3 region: CASNIGTESEQYF. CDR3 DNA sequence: TGTGCCAGCAACATCGGGACAGAATCCGAGCAGTACTTC.